This TCR beta chain was sequenced during a study of T cells after yellow fever vaccination. On the study more broadly: Libraries from low-cell-number fractions were prepared with the SMART-Seq v4 Ultra Low Input RNA kit. Findings and limits, study-wide: Abundant clonotypes (contaminants from the bulk population) could be present in FACS-sorted repertoires. Of the clonotypes, a small share occurred in both CD4 and CD8 compartments. Reappearance after the booster was observed for most primary-vaccination clones (96% CD4, about 85% CD8).

TCRdb redid the calling of the 5' RACE reads with MiXCR, one entry per CDR3 protein. The table includes 350,000 to 450,000 distinct CDR3 sequences, about 17% detected once. Regarding this clonotype: Its antigen is currently unknown.

Here the sequenced sample was PBMCs, taken before the yellow fever booster vaccination. The sequence came from a man aged 18 to 35 who received the YFV17D yellow fever vaccine.

CDR3 DNA sequence: TGTGCCACCAGCATAGGGGAGCACACCATATATTTT. Protein sequence: CATSIGEHTIYF. The V call is TRBV15, the J call TRBJ1-3; maybe TRBD1 (5 bases). The germline V gene encodes CDR1 LNHNV and CDR2 YYDKDF (reference sequence). This CDR3 is built from 12 residues. The ends were cut back, 4 bases at V and 8 bases at J, with 9 bases in the middle.